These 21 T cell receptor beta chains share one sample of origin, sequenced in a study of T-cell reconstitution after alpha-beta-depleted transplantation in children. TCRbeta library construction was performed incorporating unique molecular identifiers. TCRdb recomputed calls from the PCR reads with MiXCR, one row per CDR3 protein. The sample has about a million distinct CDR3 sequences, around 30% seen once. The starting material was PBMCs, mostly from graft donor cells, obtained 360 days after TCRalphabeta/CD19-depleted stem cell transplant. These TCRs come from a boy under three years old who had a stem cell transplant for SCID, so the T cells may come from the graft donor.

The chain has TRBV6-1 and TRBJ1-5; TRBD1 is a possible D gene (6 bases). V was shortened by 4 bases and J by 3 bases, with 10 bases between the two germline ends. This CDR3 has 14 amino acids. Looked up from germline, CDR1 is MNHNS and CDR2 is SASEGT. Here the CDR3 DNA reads TGTGCCAGCAGTGGGGGGCAGAACAATCAGCCCCAGCATTTT. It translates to CASSGGQNNQPQHF.

CDR3 nucleotide sequence: TGTGCCAGCAGCCCGGACAGGGTCAGGGAGACCCAGTACTTC. Its protein is CASSPDRVRETQYF. The V gene is TRBV3-1, the J gene TRBJ2-5; TRBD1 aligns across 8 bases. Trimming took 4 bases from V and 5 from J; bases not matched to a gene: 6. The CDR3 runs to 14 residues. In germline, CDR1 is LGHDT, CDR2 YNNKEL (reference sequence).

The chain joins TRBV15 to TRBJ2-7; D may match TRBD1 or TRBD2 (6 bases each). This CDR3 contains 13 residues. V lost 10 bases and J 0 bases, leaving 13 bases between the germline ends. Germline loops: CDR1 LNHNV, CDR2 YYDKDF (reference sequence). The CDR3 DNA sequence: TGTGCCAGTAGTAGGGGGGACTCCTACGAGCAGTACGTC. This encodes CASSRGDSYEQYV.

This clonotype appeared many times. Here the CDR3 DNA reads TGTGCCAGCAGCTTAGTCAGACAAGAGACCCAGTACTTC. Its protein product is CASSLVRQETQYF. V and J are TRBV7-2 and TRBJ2-5; no clear D. CDR1 SGHTA and CDR2 FQGNSA come from the germline V gene. This CDR3 is 13 amino acids long. V lost 1 base and J lost 2, with 5 bases in between. Looking up the rest from reference TRBV7-2 and TRBJ2-5 gives the full variable domain: GAGVSQSPSNKVTEKGKDVELRCDPISGHTALYWYRQSLGQGLEFLIYFQGNSAPDKSGLPSDRFSAERTGGSVSTLTIQRTQQEDSAVYLCASSLVRQETQYFGPGTRLLVL.

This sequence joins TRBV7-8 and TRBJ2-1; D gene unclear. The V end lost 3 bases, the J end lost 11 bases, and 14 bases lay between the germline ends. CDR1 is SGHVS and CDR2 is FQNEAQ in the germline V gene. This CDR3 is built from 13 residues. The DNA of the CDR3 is TGTGCCAGCAGCTTTTTCTCAGGCAGGAAGCAGTTCTTC. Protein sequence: CASSFFSGRKQFF.

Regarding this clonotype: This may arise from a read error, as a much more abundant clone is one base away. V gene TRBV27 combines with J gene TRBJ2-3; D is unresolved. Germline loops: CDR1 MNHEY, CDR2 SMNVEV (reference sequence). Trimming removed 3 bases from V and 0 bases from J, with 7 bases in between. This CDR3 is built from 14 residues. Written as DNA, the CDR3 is TGTGCCAGCAGTTTCTGGGCTAGCACAGATACGCAGTATTTT. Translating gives CASSFWASTDTQYF.

The CDR3 sequence: CASSQDWGQGGQPQHF. In DNA form, the CDR3 reads TGCGCCAGCAGCCAAGATTGGGGTCAGGGTGGCCAGCCCCAGCATTTT. The genes are TRBV4-3 and TRBJ1-5; TRBD1 might be the D (5 bases). The CDR3 runs to 16 residues. Germline CDR1 reads LGHNA; CDR2 reads YSLEER. V lost 0 bases to trimming and J lost 7 bases, with 16 bases between them.

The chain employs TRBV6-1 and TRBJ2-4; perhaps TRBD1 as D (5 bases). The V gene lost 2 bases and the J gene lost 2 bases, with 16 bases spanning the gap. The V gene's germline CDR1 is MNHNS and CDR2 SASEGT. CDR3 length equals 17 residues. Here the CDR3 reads CASSERLGARTKNIQYF. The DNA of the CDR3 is TGTGCCAGCAGTGAAAGGTTAGGGGCGAGGACCAAAAACATTCAGTACTTC.

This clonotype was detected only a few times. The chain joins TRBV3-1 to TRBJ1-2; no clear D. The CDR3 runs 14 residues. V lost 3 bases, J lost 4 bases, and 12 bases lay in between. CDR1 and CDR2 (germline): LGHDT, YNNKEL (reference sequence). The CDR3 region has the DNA TGTGCCAGCAGCCAGTTGACACCGTCCTATGGCTACACCTTC. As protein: CASSQLTPSYGYTF.

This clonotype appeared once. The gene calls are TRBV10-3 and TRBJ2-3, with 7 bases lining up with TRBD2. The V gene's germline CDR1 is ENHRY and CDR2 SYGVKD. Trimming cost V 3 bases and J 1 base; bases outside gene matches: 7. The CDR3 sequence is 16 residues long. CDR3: CAISDPSGAGTDTQYF. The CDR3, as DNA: TGTGCCATCAGTGATCCCAGCGGGGCGGGCACAGATACGCAGTATTTT.

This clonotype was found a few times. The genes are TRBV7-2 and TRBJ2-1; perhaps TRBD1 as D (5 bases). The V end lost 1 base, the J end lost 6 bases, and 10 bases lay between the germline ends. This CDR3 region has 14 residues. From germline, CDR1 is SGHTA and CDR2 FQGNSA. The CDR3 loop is CASSLGHRLNEQFF. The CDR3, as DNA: TGTGCCAGCAGCTTAGGGCACAGGCTCAATGAGCAGTTCTTC.

In nucleotides, the CDR3 is TGCGCCAGCAGCCCCCTGAGCGGGGGGGGTCCACCAATCACGCAGTATTTT. Translating gives CASSPLSGGGPPITQYF. The J gene is TRBJ2-3, the V gene TRBV4-1, with 10 bases that match TRBD2. Unmatched junction bases numbered 16, after V lost 4 bases and J lost 9 bases. Germline V gives CDR1 MGHRA, CDR2 YSYEKL. The CDR3 covers 17 residues.

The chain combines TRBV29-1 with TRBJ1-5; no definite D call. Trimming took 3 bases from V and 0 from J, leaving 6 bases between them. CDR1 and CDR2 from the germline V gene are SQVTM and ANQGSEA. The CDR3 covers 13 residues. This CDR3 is CSVEDGSNQPQHF. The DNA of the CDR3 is TGCAGCGTTGAGGACGGTAGCAATCAGCCCCAGCATTTT.

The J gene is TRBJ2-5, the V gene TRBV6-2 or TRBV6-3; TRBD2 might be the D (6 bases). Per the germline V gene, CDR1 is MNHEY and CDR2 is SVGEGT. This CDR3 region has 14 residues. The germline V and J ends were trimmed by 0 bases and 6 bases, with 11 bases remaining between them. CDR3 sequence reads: CASSYSGGRKTQYF. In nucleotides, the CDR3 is TGTGCCAGCAGTTACTCCGGAGGGCGAAAGACCCAGTACTTC.

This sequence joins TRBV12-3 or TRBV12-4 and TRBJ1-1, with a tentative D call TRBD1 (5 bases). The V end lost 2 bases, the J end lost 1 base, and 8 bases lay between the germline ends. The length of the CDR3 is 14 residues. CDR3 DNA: TGTGCCAGCAGTTTATGGGGGACGAACACTGAAGCTTTCTTT. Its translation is CASSLWGTNTEAFF.

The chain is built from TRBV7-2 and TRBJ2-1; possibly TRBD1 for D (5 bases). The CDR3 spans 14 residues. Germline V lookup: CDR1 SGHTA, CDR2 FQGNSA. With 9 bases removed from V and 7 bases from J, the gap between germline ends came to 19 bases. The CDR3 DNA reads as TGTGCCAGTACCCCGGCAGGGCATTTGAATGAGCAGTTCTTC. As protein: CASTPAGHLNEQFF.

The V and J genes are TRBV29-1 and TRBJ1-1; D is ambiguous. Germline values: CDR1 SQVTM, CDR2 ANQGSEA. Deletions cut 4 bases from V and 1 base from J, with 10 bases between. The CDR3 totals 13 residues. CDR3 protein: CSVAGRSNTEAFF. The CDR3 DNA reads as TGCAGCGTTGCCGGCCGTTCGAACACTGAAGCTTTCTTT.

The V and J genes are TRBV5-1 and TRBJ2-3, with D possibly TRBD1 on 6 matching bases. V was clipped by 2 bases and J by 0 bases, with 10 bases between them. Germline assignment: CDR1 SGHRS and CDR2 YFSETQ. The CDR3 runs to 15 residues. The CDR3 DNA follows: TGCGCCAGCAGCTTTTGGGGGCTTAGCACAGATACGCAGTATTTT. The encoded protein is CASSFWGLSTDTQYF. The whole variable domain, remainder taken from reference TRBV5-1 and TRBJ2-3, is KAGVTQTPRYLIKTRGQQVTLSCSPISGHRSVSWYQQTPGQGLQFLFEYFSETQRNKGNFPGRFSGRQFSNSRSEMNVSTLELGDSALYLCASSFWGLSTDTQYFGPGTRLTVL.

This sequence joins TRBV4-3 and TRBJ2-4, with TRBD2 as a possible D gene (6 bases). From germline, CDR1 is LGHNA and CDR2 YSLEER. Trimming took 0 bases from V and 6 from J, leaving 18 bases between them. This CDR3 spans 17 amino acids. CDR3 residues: CASSQDLISGVRNIQYF. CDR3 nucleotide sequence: TGCGCCAGCAGCCAAGATCTAATATCGGGGGTGAGAAACATTCAGTACTTC.

The DNA for the CDR3 is TGTGCCACCGGGACTAGCGGGGAGCTCAGCACAGATACGCAGTATTTT. Protein product: CATGTSGELSTDTQYF. The rearrangement joins TRBV24-1 to TRBJ2-3; 13 bases line up with TRBD2. The CDR3 loop spans 16 amino acids. Per the germline V gene, CDR1 is KGHDR and CDR2 is SFDVKD. V dropped 9 bases and J dropped 0; count of bases not matched to a gene: 5.

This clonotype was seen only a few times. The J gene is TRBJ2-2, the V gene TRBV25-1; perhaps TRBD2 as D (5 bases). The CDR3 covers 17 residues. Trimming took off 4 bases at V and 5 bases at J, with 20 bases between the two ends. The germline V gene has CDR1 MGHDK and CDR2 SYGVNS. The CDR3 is CASSGLGWLEGTGELFF. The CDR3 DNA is TGTGCCAGCAGTGGTCTTGGGTGGCTTGAGGGAACCGGGGAGCTGTTTTTT.